This T cell receptor (beta chain) derives from a study of cytomegalovirus exposure and HLA in healthy donors. Study findings and constraints: Later analysis suggested most CMV-associated TCR beta chains were HLA-restricted. The likely explanation for a cluster of highly shared sequence variants was sequencing artifact.

Healthy bone marrow donors formed the donor group. The V segment lost 4 bases and the J segment 5 bases; nucleotides outside the gene matches: 8. CDR1 is LNHDA and CDR2 is SQIVND in the germline V gene (reference sequence). CDR3 length equals 15 residues. The primer mix had 60 Vbeta and 13 Jbeta primers. Per the original data handling: Later reanalysis found 75 million to 100 million unique TCR beta chains, roughly 9.9 million of them shared. Using immunoSEQ multiplex PCR, the repertoire was profiled, and TCRdb retains in-frame clones only, with some absent. V, J and clone size are those of that table, while D and trimming were read from the DNA. The sample includes 110,000 or so clones, over 55% of them seen just once. Comment on this clone: No antigen is known for it.

The sequence derives from a man between 18 and 35 years old in good health and CMV-seropositive. V is TRBV19 and J is TRBJ1-5, with 7 bases fitting TRBD1. The source material was PBMCs. The CDR3 spells CASSRTPGGDQPQHF. In nucleotides, the CDR3 is TGTGCCAGTAGTAGAACCCCAGGGGGTGATCAGCCCCAGCATTTT.